One and the same sample provided the 27 T cell receptor beta chains below, sequenced in a study of cytomegalovirus exposure and HLA in healthy donors. Primers for the PCR totalled 60 Vbeta and 13 Jbeta. Data came from immunoSEQ multiplex PCR; TCRdb stores just in-frame clones and leaves some out. The sample yields about 200,000 clones, 82% seen once. The specimen was PBMCs. All receptors come from a man aged 40-49 years in good health and CMV-seropositive.

The chain uses TRBV10-3 and TRBJ2-1; perhaps TRBD2 as D (6 bases). Germline CDR1 reads ENHRY; CDR2 reads SYGVKD. V was trimmed by 10 bases and J by 3 bases, leaving 28 bases between them. CDR3 length equals 18 residues. The chain's CDR3 is CATYGVSLAVLGYNEQFF. CDR3 nucleotides: TGTGCCACCTACGGGGTTTCCTTAGCGGTCCTGGGCTACAATGAGCAGTTCTTC.

A few counts support this clone. The chain is built from TRBV7-9 and TRBJ2-1, with a possible D match to TRBD1 (7 bases). The CDR3 consists of 16 residues. CDR1 and CDR2 (germline): SEHNR, FQNEAQ (reference sequence). Trimming left V 3 bases short and J 5 bases short, with 17 bases between. The CDR3 is CASSFGGTDINNEQFF. The CDR3 DNA reads as TGTGCCAGCAGCTTTGGGGGGACAGACATCAACAATGAGCAGTTCTTC.

The genes are TRBV18 and TRBJ1-5; TRBD1 is a possible D gene (5 bases). V lost 5 bases and J lost 0, with 11 bases in between. The CDR3 is made up of 15 amino acids. Germline values: CDR1 KGHSH, CDR2 LQKENI. CDR3 DNA: TGTGCCAGCTCAGACCAGGGAAATAGCAATCAGCCCCAGCATTTT. As protein: CASSDQGNSNQPQHF.

The chain carries TRBV5-6 and TRBJ2-7, with 7 bases lining up with TRBD1. J was trimmed by 3 bases and V by 3 bases; bases with no gene match: 3. Per germline, CDR1 SGHDT and CDR2 YYEEEE. The CDR3 is 13 residues long. Written as DNA, the CDR3 is TGTGCCAGCAGCTCCCGGGACAGCTACGAGCAGTACGTC. Its protein product is CASSSRDSYEQYV.

V is TRBV5-4 and J is TRBJ1-2; 8 bases line up with TRBD1. CDR3 size: 13 residues. CDR1 is SGHNT and CDR2 is YYREEE in the germline V gene (reference sequence). After removal of 2 bases from V and 6 bases from J, the junction contained 3 bases not matched to a gene. This CDR3 reads CASSLDRGHGYTF. The CDR3 nucleotides are TGTGCCAGCAGCTTAGACAGGGGCCATGGCTACACCTTC.

The chain has TRBV29-1 and TRBJ2-1; maybe TRBD2 (6 bases). With 4 bases removed from V and 0 bases from J, the gap between germline ends came to 13 bases. The germline V gene has CDR1 SQVTM and CDR2 ANQGSEA. This CDR3 is built from 15 residues. In nucleotides, the CDR3 is TGCAGCGTTGTTCTAGCGAGGAGCTCCTACAATGAGCAGTTCTTC. This encodes CSVVLARSSYNEQFF.

Comments on this clone: Additional DNA sequences in this sample encode the identical CDR3. The V call is TRBV11-2, the J call TRBJ1-5; D remains unclear. Germline CDR1 is SGHAT and CDR2 is FQNNGV. The CDR3 consists of 14 residues. V lost 2 bases and J lost 3, with 8 bases in between. CDR3 in amino acids: CASSLSGLNQPQHF. Here the CDR3 DNA reads TGTGCCAGCAGCTTATCAGGACTCAATCAGCCCCAGCATTTT.

This clone has a handful of counts. The chain joins TRBV19 to TRBJ2-4, with D maybe TRBD2 (5 bases). Germline values: CDR1 LNHDA, CDR2 SQIVND (reference sequence). Trimming took off 7 bases at V and 5 bases at J, with 12 bases between the two ends. CDR3 length equals 13 residues. The CDR3 loop reads CASTLGGQNIQYF. CDR3 nucleotides: TGTGCCAGTACCTTAGGAGGCCAAAACATTCAGTACTTC.

The chain joins TRBV6-1 to TRBJ1-1, with D unclear. Per germline, CDR1 MNHNS and CDR2 SASEGT. Deletions cut 7 bases from V and 0 bases from J, with 9 bases between. This CDR3 is built from 13 residues. The CDR3 sequence: CASTRRLNTEAFF. The CDR3 region has the DNA TGTGCCAGCACCCGGCGGTTGAACACTGAAGCTTTCTTT.

CDR3 region: CASAHLQGSRNQPQHF. The CDR3 DNA is TGTGCCAGTGCGCATCTGCAGGGTAGTAGGAATCAGCCCCAGCATTTT. The rearrangement uses TRBV19 and TRBJ1-5, with D possibly matching TRBD1 (5 bases). CDR1 and CDR2 from the germline V gene are LNHDA and SQIVND (reference sequence). The CDR3 is made up of 16 amino acids. V lost 8 bases and J lost 4, with 21 bases in between.

Points on this clone: The same CDR3 arises from other DNA sequences in this sample as well. This rearrangement joins TRBV15 to TRBJ1-1, with D possibly being TRBD1 (6 bases). CDR1 and CDR2 (germline): LNHNV, YYDKDF (reference sequence). V was cut by 0 bases and J by 1 base, with 6 bases left in between. CDR3 length: 14 amino acids. This CDR3 is CATSRDRGNTEAFF. The DNA for the CDR3 is TGTGCCACCAGCAGAGACAGGGGGAACACTGAAGCTTTCTTT.

The chain has TRBV19 and TRBJ1-4, with 8 bases fitting TRBD1. Germline assignment: CDR1 LNHDA and CDR2 SQIVND (reference sequence). V shed 7 bases and J 4 bases; nucleotides not matched to a gene: 8. This CDR3 is built from 15 residues. CDR3 in DNA: TGTGCCAGTAATGGTGGTGGACAGGGTAATGAAAAACTGTTTTTT. Residues: CASNGGGQGNEKLFF.

The chain links TRBV11-2 to TRBJ2-7, with 10 bases that match TRBD2. This CDR3 has 19 residues. V was pared by 1 base and J by 0 bases, with 12 bases of the junction left unmatched. Germline V gives CDR1 SGHAT, CDR2 FQNNGV. The CDR3 bases are TGTGCCAGCAGCTTAGGGGTCCTAGCGGGAGCCCTCTACTCCTACGAGCAGTACTTC. It yields the protein CASSLGVLAGALYSYEQYF.

This rearrangement joins TRBV2 to TRBJ2-1; D is unclear. The CDR3 loop spans 15 amino acids. V was pared by 4 bases and J by 4 bases, with 14 bases between. The germline gives CDR1 SNHLY, CDR2 FYNNEI. Here the CDR3 DNA reads TGTGCCAGCAGTGCCCCCCTGGGCCTTTACAATGAGCAGTTCTTC. This codes for CASSAPLGLYNEQFF.

V gene TRBV7-9 combines with J gene TRBJ2-4; D may be TRBD2 (5 bases). CDR1 is SEHNR, CDR2 FQNEAQ, per germline (reference sequence). With 1 base removed from V and 11 bases from J, the gap between germline ends came to 9 bases. This CDR3 has 12 residues. The CDR3 loop reads CASSLEAGFQYF. CDR3 sequence (DNA): TGTGCCAGCAGCTTAGAGGCGGGCTTTCAGTACTTC.

The chain has TRBV11-2 and TRBJ2-1, with a possible D match to TRBD2 (6 bases). The CDR3 extends over 17 amino acids. Germline V gives CDR1 SGHAT, CDR2 FQNNGV. Between the trimmed V and J ends, which lost 6 bases and 0 bases, there was a span of 18 bases. The CDR3 DNA sequence: TGTGCCAGCAGAGGGTGGGCTAGCGACAGCTCCTACAATGAGCAGTTCTTC. It is translated as CASRGWASDSSYNEQFF.

V is TRBV12-5 and J is TRBJ1-1; a weak D match, TRBD1 (6 bases). With 4 bases removed from V and 0 bases from J, the gap between germline ends came to 9 bases. The CDR3 is 14 residues long. Germline V CDR1 and CDR2: LGHNT, FRNRAP. DNA of the CDR3: TGTGCTAGTGGTTCGGGACACTTGAACACTGAAGCTTTCTTT. As protein: CASGSGHLNTEAFF.

V is TRBV5-5 and J is TRBJ2-2; D is unclear. V lost 1 base, J lost 1 base, and 8 bases lay in between. The germline V gene encodes CDR1 SGHKS and CDR2 YYEKEE (reference sequence). The length of the CDR3 is 15 residues. In nucleotides, the CDR3 is TGTGCCAGCAGCTTGCCCCTCGGGAACACCGGGGAGCTGTTTTTT. Amino acids: CASSLPLGNTGELFF.

The chain combines TRBV18 with TRBJ2-3; 7 bases match TRBD2. The V segment lost 4 bases and the J segment 2 bases; nucleotides outside the gene matches: 18. The germline V gene encodes CDR1 KGHSH and CDR2 LQKENI. The CDR3 is 19 residues long. The DNA for the CDR3 is TGTGCCAGCTCACGATCCCTCCCTCAAGCGGGGCCCCTCACAGATACGCAGTATTTT. Protein product: CASSRSLPQAGPLTDTQYF.

The chain recombines TRBV4-2 with TRBJ2-2; 8 positions match TRBD2. This CDR3 contains 16 residues. The J segment lost 7 bases and the V segment lost 0 bases, leaving 7 bases of the junction unmatched. Per the germline V gene, CDR1 is LGHNA and CDR2 is YNFKEQ. The CDR3: CASSQDTREVIGELFF. CDR3 nucleotide sequence: TGTGCCAGCAGCCAAGATACGCGGGAGGTTATCGGGGAGCTGTTTTTT.

The chain is built from TRBV7-9 and TRBJ1-1; a weak D match, TRBD1 (6 bases). The V end lost 7 bases, the J end lost 1 base, and 19 bases lay between the germline ends. The CDR3 runs 16 residues. Germline V gives CDR1 SEHNR, CDR2 FQNEAQ (reference sequence). DNA of the CDR3: TGTGCCAGCATCTTTACCCCGGACAGAGAGAACACTGAAGCTTTCTTT. Protein: CASIFTPDRENTEAFF.

The chain combines TRBV2 with TRBJ2-1, with TRBD2 matching over 8 bases. With V trimmed by 8 bases and J by 0 bases, 6 bases remained unmatched. Germline V gene sequence: CDR1 SNHLY, CDR2 FYNNEI. The CDR3 loop spans 15 amino acids. DNA for the CDR3: TGTGCCAGCTGGTTAGCGGGGAGCTCCTACAATGAGCAGTTCTTC. Its protein is CASWLAGSSYNEQFF.

The chain links TRBV29-1 to TRBJ2-2; tentative D call: TRBD1 (6 bases). Trimming took off 2 bases at V and 5 bases at J, with 15 bases between the two ends. Germline CDR1 and CDR2: SQVTM and ANQGSEA. The CDR3 has 15 residues. This CDR3 reads CSVEFRGGMTGELFF. DNA of the CDR3: TGCAGCGTTGAATTCCGAGGGGGAATGACCGGGGAGCTGTTTTTT.

V gene TRBV6-1 combines with J gene TRBJ2-7; 8 nucleotides agree with TRBD1. The CDR3 length is 18 residues. Germline V gene lookup returns CDR1 MNHNS and CDR2 SASEGT. The V gene end was trimmed by 4 bases and the J gene end by 4 bases; junction bases not matched to a gene: 18. This CDR3 reads CASSGTRLGQGAFYEQYV. CDR3 nucleotide sequence: TGTGCCAGCAGTGGGACCAGACTGGGCCAGGGGGCATTTTACGAGCAGTACGTC.

The V call is TRBV2, the J call TRBJ2-5, with 7 bases fitting TRBD2. The CDR3 totals 16 residues. The trim removed 5 bases at V and 1 base at J, leaving 10 bases unmatched. CDR1 and CDR2 from the germline V gene are SNHLY and FYNNEI. This CDR3 is CASSLIAGGSQETQYF. CDR3 bases: TGTGCCAGCAGTCTAATAGCGGGTGGGTCCCAAGAGACCCAGTACTTC.

V gene TRBV29-1 combines with J gene TRBJ2-3; TRBD1 matches 7 bases. The CDR3 consists of 13 residues. The J segment lost 0 bases and the V segment lost 4 bases, leaving 1 base of the junction unmatched. Germline CDR1 is SQVTM and CDR2 is ANQGSEA. The CDR3 nucleotides read TGCAGCGTTGGGGACAGAAGCACAGATACGCAGTATTTT. Its translation: CSVGDRSTDTQYF.

The chain joins TRBV7-2 to TRBJ2-1; the match to TRBD2 covers 8 bases. Trimming took 5 bases from V and 7 from J; bases not matched to a gene: 10. The CDR3 extends over 15 amino acids. The V gene's germline CDR1 is SGHTA and CDR2 FQGNSA. The CDR3 loop is CASSPEAGGRNEQFF. The CDR3 region has the DNA TGTGCCAGCAGCCCCGAGGCGGGAGGTAGAAATGAGCAGTTCTTC.